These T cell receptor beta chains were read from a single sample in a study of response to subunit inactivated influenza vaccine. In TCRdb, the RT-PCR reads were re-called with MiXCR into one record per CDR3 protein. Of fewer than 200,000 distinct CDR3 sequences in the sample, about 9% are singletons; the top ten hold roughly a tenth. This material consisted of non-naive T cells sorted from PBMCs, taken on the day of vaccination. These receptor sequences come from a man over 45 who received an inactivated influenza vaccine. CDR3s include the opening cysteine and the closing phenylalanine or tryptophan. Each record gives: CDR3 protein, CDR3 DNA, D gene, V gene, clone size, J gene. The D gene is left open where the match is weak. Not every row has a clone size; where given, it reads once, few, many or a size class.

cdr3_aa: CASSYRDGTETQYF
cdr3_nt: TGTGCCAGCAGCTACCGGGACGGAACGGAGACCCAGTACTTC
d_call: -
v_call: TRBV3-1
clone_size: many
j_call: TRBJ2-5

cdr3_aa: CAGGGQLSGNTIYF
cdr3_nt: TGTGCCGGCGGTGGGCAGCTCTCTGGAAACACCATATATTTT
d_call: -
v_call: TRBV10-3
clone_size: -
j_call: TRBJ1-3

cdr3_aa: CASSLDGQPYNEQFF
cdr3_nt: TGTGCCAGCAGCTTAGATGGACAGCCCTACAATGAGCAGTTCTTC
d_call: -
v_call: TRBV7-2
clone_size: many
j_call: TRBJ2-1

cdr3_aa: CASSFRQSWDRGNSPLHF
cdr3_nt: TGTGCCAGCAGTTTTAGACAGTCCTGGGACAGGGGCAATTCACCCCTCCACTTT
d_call: TRBD1
v_call: TRBV28
clone_size: many
j_call: TRBJ1-6

cdr3_aa: CASSLAILRTSSYNEQFF
cdr3_nt: TGCGCCAGCAGCTTGGCCATTTTGCGTACCAGCTCCTACAATGAGCAGTTCTTC
d_call: -
v_call: TRBV5-1
clone_size: few
j_call: TRBJ2-1

cdr3_aa: CASSPLGNLGGEQYF
cdr3_nt: TGTGCCAGCTCACCATTGGGAAACCTGGGTGGCGAGCAGTACTTC
d_call: -
v_call: TRBV18
clone_size: -
j_call: TRBJ2-7

cdr3_aa: CASSLFSGYSNQPQHF
cdr3_nt: TGTGCCAGCAGTTTATTTTCGGGGTATAGCAATCAGCCCCAGCATTTT
d_call: -
v_call: TRBV28
clone_size: -
j_call: TRBJ1-5

cdr3_aa: CASSSRDLGVNQETQYF
cdr3_nt: TGTGCCAGCAGTTCGAGGGACCTGGGGGTTAACCAAGAGACCCAGTACTTC
d_call: -
v_call: TRBV6-5
clone_size: many
j_call: TRBJ2-5

cdr3_aa: CASSFGDARYNEQFF
cdr3_nt: TGTGCCAGCAGCTTTGGGGACGCCCGATACAATGAGCAGTTCTTC
d_call: -
v_call: TRBV7-2
clone_size: many
j_call: TRBJ2-1

cdr3_aa: CASSVDPTSSYNEQFF
cdr3_nt: TGTGCCAGCAGCGTAGACCCGACTAGCTCATACAATGAGCAGTTCTTC
d_call: TRBD2
v_call: TRBV9
clone_size: few
j_call: TRBJ2-1

cdr3_aa: CASTLTQGGGKNIQYF
cdr3_nt: TGTGCCAGCACCCTTACCCAGGGTGGGGGTAAGAACATTCAGTACTTC
d_call: -
v_call: TRBV12-3/TRBV12-4
clone_size: -
j_call: TRBJ2-4

cdr3_aa: CASSLREGNTIYF
cdr3_nt: TGTGCCAGCAGCTTGAGGGAGGGAAACACCATATATTTT
d_call: -
v_call: TRBV5-5
clone_size: -
j_call: TRBJ1-3